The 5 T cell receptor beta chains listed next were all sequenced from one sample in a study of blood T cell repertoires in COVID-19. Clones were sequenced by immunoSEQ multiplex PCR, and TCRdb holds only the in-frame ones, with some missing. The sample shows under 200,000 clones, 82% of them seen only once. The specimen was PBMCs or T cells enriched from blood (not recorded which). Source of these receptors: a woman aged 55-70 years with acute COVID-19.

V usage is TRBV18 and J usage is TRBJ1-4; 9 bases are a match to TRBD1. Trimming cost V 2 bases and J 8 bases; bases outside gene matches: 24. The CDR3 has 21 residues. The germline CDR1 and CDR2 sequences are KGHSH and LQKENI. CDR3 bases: TGTGCCAGCTCACCAAGTAGTGGTCGGACAGGGGTGATTCGTCGATTGGAAAAACTGTTTTTT. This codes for CASSPSSGRTGVIRRLEKLFF. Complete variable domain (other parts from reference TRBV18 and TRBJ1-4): NAGVMQNPRHLVRRRGQEARLRCSPMKGHSHVYWYRQLPEEGLKFMVYLQKENIIDESGMPKERFSAEFPKEGPSILRIQQVVRGDSAAYFCASSPSSGRTGVIRRLEKLFFGSGTQLSVL.

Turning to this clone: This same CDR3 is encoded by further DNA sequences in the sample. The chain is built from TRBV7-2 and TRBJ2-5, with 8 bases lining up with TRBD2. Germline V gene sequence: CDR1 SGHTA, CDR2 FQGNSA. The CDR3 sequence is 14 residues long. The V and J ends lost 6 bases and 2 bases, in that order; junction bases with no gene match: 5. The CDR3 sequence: CASSLGGGQETQYF. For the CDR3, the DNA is TGTGCCAGCAGTCTCGGGGGGGGGCAAGAGACCCAGTACTTC.

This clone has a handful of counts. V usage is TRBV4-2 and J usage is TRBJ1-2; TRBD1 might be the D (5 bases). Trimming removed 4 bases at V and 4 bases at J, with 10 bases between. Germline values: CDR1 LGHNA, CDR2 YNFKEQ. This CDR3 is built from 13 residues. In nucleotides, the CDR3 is TGTGCCAGCAGCCTACGGGGGATCTATGGCTACACCTTC. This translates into CASSLRGIYGYTF.

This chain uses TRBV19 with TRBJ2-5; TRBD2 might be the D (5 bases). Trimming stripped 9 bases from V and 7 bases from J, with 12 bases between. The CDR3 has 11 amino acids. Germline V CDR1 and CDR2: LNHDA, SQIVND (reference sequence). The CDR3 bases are TGTGCCAGCCGTAGAGAGGGGACCCAGTACTTC. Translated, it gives CASRREGTQYF.

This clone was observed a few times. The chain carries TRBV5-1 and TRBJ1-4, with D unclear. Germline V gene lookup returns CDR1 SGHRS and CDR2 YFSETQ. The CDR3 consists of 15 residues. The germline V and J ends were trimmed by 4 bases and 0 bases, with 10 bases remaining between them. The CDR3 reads CASSLDSATNEKLFF. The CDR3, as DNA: TGCGCCAGCAGCCTTGACTCTGCAACTAATGAAAAACTGTTTTTT.